This T cell receptor (beta chain) was identified during a study of shared clonotypes between healthy human individuals. Overall study findings and caveats: Clonotype sharing among donors was expected to depend on sequencing depth. A reduction in generation probabilities was seen for non-shared clonotypes relative to those shared by all four donors.

This CDR3 comprises 11 residues. Trimming cost V 7 bases and J 1 base, with 6 bases left between them. Per the germline V gene, CDR1 is SGHRS and CDR2 is YFSETQ. Note on this clone: Its antigen remains unknown.

Produced via immunoSEQ multiplex PCR; TCRdb's table is partial and in-frame only. The sample has some 2.3 million clones, approximately 93% seen once. Input material: naive CD4+ T cells from PBMCs. Subset denoted: CD45RA+ positively selected. V usage is TRBV5-1 and J usage is TRBJ2-7, with D tentatively TRBD2 (5 bases). The TCR originated in a young man in good health. Some clones in this sample may be carry-over from other donors' samples. The CDR3 DNA reads TGCGCCAGCCGCGGGTCCTACGAGCAGTACTTC. Translated, it gives CASRGSYEQYF.